A selection of T cell receptor beta chains follows, all from one sample in a study of chemoradiotherapy in HPV16-positive cancers. This table comes from immunoSEQ multiplex PCR, and its TCRdb copy is limited to in-frame clones, with some not included. The sample records around 7,200 clones, 60% to 80% being singletons. This sample was taken from a patient who underwent chemoradiotherapy. These TCRs come from a human donor with HPV-associated anogenital cancer. The CDR3 runs from the conserved cysteine through the conserved F or W. The D gene is left open where the match is weak. Not every row has a clone size; where given, it reads once, few, many or a size class.

V gene	clone size	J gene	CDR3 length	D gene	CDR3 protein	CDR3 DNA
TRBV30	once	TRBJ2-2	15	.	CAWSAPGPNTGELFF	TGTGCCTGGAGTGCCCCGGGACCCAACACCGGGGAGCTGTTTTTT
TRBV9	.	TRBJ1-5	14	.	CASSGGDSHQPQHF	TGTGCCAGCAGCGGGGGGGATTCTCATCAGCCCCAGCATTTT
TRBV5-1	.	TRBJ1-3	15	.	CASSFDLGPGNTIYF	TGCGCCAGCAGCTTTGATTTGGGTCCTGGAAACACCATATATTTT
TRBV7-9	.	TRBJ1-1	16	.	CASSLLTGVLNTEAFF	TGTGCCAGCAGCTTACTCACAGGAGTCCTGAACACTGAAGCTTTCTTT
TRBV28	few	TRBJ1-2	14	TRBD1	CASRDRGQRGGYTF	TGTGCCAGCAGGGACAGGGGGCAAAGAGGTGGCTACACCTTC
TRBV6-5	.	TRBJ1-6	15	.	CASSYSDGGHSPLHF	TGTGCCAGCAGTTACTCTGACGGGGGCCATTCACCCCTCCACTTT
TRBV4-2	.	TRBJ2-5	14	.	CASSQEDGQETQYF	TGTGCCAGCAGCCAAGAAGATGGTCAAGAGACCCAGTACTTC
TRBV2	few	TRBJ2-7	12	.	CASIGSSYEQYF	TGTGCCAGCATTGGGTCTTCCTACGAGCAGTACTTC
TRBV5-1	.	TRBJ1-2	15	TRBD1	CASSLEGQGGHGYTF	TGCGCCAGCAGCTTGGAAGGACAGGGAGGGCATGGCTACACCTTC
TRBV27	.	TRBJ2-5	16	TRBD1	CASSSRQGARLETQYF	TGTGCCAGCAGTTCCCGACAGGGGGCGAGGTTGGAGACCCAGTACTTC
TRBV9	.	TRBJ2-5	15	.	CASSVGTLYQETQYF	TGTGCCAGCAGCGTAGGAACGTTATACCAAGAGACCCAGTACTTC
TRBV18	.	TRBJ2-3	11	.	CASSPQVTQYF	TGTGCCAGCTCACCACAGGTGACGCAGTATTTT
TRBV14	few	TRBJ2-3	15	TRBD1	CASSQLRGFTDTQYF	TGTGCCAGCAGTCAACTCAGGGGGTTCACAGATACGCAGTATTTT